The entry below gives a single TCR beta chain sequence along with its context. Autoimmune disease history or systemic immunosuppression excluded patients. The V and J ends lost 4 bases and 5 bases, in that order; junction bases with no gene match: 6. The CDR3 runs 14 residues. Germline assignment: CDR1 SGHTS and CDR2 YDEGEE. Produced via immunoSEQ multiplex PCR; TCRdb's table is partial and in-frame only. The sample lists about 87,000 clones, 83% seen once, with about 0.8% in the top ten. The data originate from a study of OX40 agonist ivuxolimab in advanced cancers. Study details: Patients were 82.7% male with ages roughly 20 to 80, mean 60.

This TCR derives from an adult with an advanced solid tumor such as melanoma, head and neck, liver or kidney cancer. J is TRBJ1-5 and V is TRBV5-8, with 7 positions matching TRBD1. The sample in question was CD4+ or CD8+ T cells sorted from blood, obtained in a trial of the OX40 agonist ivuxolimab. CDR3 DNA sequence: TGTGCCAGCAGCCTTGGACAGGAGTATCAGCCCCAGCATTTT. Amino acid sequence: CASSLGQEYQPQHF.